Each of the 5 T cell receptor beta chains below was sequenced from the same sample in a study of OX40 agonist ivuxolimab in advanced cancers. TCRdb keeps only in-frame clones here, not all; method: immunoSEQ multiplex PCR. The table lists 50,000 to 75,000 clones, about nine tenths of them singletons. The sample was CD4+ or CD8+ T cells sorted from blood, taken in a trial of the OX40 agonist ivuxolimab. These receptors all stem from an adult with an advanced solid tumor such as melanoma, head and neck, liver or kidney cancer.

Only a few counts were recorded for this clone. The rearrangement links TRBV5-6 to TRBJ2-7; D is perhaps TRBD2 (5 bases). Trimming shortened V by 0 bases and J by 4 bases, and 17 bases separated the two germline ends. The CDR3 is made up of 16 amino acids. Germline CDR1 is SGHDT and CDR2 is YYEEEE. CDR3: CASSLAGVREEYEQYF. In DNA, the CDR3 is TGTGCCAGCAGCTTGGCCGGGGTGCGTGAGGAATACGAGCAGTACTTC.

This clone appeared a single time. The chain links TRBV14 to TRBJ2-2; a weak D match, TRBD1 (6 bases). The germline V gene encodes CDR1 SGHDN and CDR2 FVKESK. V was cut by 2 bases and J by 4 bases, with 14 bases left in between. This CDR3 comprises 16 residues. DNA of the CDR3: TGTGCCAGCAGCCAAATACAGGGAGACGGCACCGGGGAGCTGTTTTTT. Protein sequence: CASSQIQGDGTGELFF.

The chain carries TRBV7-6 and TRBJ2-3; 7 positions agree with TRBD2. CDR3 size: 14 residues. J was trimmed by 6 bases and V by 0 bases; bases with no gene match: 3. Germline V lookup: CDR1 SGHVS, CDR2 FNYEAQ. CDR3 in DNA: TGTGCCAGCAGCTTAGCGGGGGGGTTGGATACGCAGTATTTT. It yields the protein CASSLAGGLDTQYF.

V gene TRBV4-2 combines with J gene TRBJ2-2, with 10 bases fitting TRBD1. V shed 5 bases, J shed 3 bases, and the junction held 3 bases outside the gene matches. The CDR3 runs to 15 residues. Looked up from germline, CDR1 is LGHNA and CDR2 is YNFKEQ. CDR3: CASSTGTGDTGELFF. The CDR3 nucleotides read TGTGCCAGCAGCACCGGGACAGGGGACACCGGGGAGCTGTTTTTT.

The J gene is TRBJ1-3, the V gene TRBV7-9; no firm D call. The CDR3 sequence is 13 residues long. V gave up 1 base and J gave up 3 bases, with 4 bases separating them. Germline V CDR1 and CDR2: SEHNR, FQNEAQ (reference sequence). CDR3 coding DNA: TGTGCCAGCAGCTTAGACAGTGGAAACACCATATATTTT. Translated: CASSLDSGNTIYF.